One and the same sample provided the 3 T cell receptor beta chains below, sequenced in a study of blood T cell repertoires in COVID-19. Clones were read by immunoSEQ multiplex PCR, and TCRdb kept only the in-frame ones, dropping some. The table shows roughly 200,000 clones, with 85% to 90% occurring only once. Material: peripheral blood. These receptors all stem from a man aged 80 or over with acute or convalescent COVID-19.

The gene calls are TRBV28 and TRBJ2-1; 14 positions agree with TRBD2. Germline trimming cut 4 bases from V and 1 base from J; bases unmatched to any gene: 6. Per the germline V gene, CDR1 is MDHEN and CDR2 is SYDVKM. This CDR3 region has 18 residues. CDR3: CASSSGTSGRGSYNEQFF. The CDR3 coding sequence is TGTGCCAGCAGTTCCGGGACTAGCGGGAGAGGGTCCTACAATGAGCAGTTCTTC.

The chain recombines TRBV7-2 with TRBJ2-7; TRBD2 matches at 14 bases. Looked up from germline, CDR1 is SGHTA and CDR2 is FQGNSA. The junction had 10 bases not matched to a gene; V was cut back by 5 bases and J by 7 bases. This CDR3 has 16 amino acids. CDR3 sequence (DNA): TGTGCCAGCAGCCTCGGACTAGCGGGAGGCTCTGGGGAGCAGTACTTC. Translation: CASSLGLAGGSGEQYF.

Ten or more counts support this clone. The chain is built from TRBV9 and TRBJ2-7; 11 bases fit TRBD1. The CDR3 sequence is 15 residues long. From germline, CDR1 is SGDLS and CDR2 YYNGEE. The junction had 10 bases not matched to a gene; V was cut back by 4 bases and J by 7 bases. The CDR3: CASSRSGQGAGEQYF. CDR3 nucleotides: TGTGCCAGCAGCCGTAGCGGACAGGGGGCGGGAGAGCAGTACTTC. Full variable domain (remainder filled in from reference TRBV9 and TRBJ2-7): DSGVTQTPKHLITATGQRVTLRCSPRSGDLSVYWYQQSLDQGLQFLIQYYNGEERAKGNILERFSAQQFPDLHSELNLSSLELGDSALYFCASSRSGQGAGEQYFGPGTRLTVT.